This passage covers 8 T cell receptor beta chains from one sample sequenced in a study of T cells in women clearing cervical HPV infection. Some clones are missing from TCRdb's copy, which holds only in-frame ones; the method was immunoSEQ multiplex PCR. This listing includes more than 40,000 clones. The source material was blood buffy coat. The receptors shown here come from a woman aged 18 to 69 with a cervical HPV16 infection that either progressed to CIN3+ or cleared (not recorded which).

Comments on this clone: The read terminates 3 residues ahead of where the CDR3 ends, so the germline J gene completes it. The rearrangement links TRBV19 to TRBJ2-4; TRBD1 matches 11 bases. Germline values: CDR1 LNHDA, CDR2 SQIVND (reference sequence). The CDR3 runs 13 residues. The part of the CDR3 DNA that was read is TGTGCCACTGGACAGGGGGCGAACTATGGT. As protein: CATGQGANYG. The full CDR3 protein reads CATGQGANYGQYF.

About this clone itself: The read halts 3 residues ahead of the CDR3 end, with the missing end drawn from the germline J gene. V gene TRBV2 combines with J gene TRBJ2-2; TRBD1 agrees at 10 bases. CDR1 is SNHLY and CDR2 is FYNNEI in the germline V gene. This CDR3 has 17 residues. The DNA read from the CDR3 is TGTGCCAGCAGTATTCTCCGGGACAGGGGAAGTAATTCACCG. Its protein product is CASSILRDRGSNSP. The CDR3, in full, reads CASSILRDRGSNSPLFF. Full variable domain (missing parts from reference TRBV2 and TRBJ2-2): EPEVTQTPSHQVTQMGQEVILRCVPISNHLYFYWYRQILGQKVEFLVSFYNNEISEKSEIFDDQFSVERPDGSNFTLKIRSTKLEDSAMYFCASSILRDRGSNSPLFFGEGSRLTVL.

With regard to this clone: The sequenced fragment ends 3 residues before the CDR3 boundary, so the rest is inferred from the germline J gene. The rearrangement links TRBV2 to TRBJ2-1; 9 bases fit TRBD1. The CDR3 is 15 amino acids. After removal of 2 bases from V and 8 bases from J, the junction contained 7 bases not matched to a gene. In germline, CDR1 is SNHLY, CDR2 FYNNEI. The sequenced CDR3 bases are TGTGCCAGCAGTGAACTACAGGGACAGGGTTATGAG. Translated, it gives CASSELQGQGYE. The CDR3 in full is CASSELQGQGYEQFF. Full variable domain (remainder filled in from reference TRBV2 and TRBJ2-1): EPEVTQTPSHQVTQMGQEVILRCVPISNHLYFYWYRQILGQKVEFLVSFYNNEISEKSEIFDDQFSVERPDGSNFTLKIRSTKLEDSAMYFCASSELQGQGYEQFFGPGTRLTVL.

Notes on this clone: The read ends 3 residues early relative to the CDR3; the germline J gene fills the gap. V is TRBV12-5 and J is TRBJ1-2; D is unresolved. The CDR3 length is 14 residues. The germline V gene has CDR1 LGHNT and CDR2 FRNRAP. The CDR3 sequence is CASGSARRIGGYTF. Partial CDR3 DNA: TGTGCTAGTGGTTCGGCTAGACGAATCGGAGGC.

The CDR3 protein is CASSARTGGGPEAFF. The sequenced part of the CDR3 DNA is TGCGCCAGCAGCGCCCGGACAGGGGGCGGGCCTGAA. The chain recombines TRBV5-1 with TRBJ1-1, with 11 nucleotides matching TRBD1. The read terminates 3 residues ahead of where the CDR3 ends, so the germline J gene completes it. Germline V gives CDR1 SGHRS, CDR2 YFSETQ. The V segment lost 4 bases and the J segment 6 bases; nucleotides outside the gene matches: 8. The CDR3 is 15 residues long.

A note on this clone: From the germline J gene comes the end of the CDR3, since the read stops 3 residues before it. The genes are TRBV7-9 and TRBJ2-7; D call uncertain. This CDR3 has 11 residues. Trimming removed 4 bases from V and 3 bases from J, with 4 bases in between. Germline CDR1 is SEHNR and CDR2 is FQNEAQ (reference sequence). CDR3: CASSSYYEQYF. The CDR3 bases that were read are TGTGCCAGCAGCTCCTACTACGAG.

Notes on this clone: The read stops 3 residues short of the end of the CDR3; the missing end is completed from the germline J gene. The rearrangement uses TRBV18 and TRBJ1-4; perhaps TRBD1 as D (6 bases). This CDR3 has 15 residues. Germline V CDR1 and CDR2: KGHSH, LQKENI. CDR3 sequence: CASSPTGSGANVLFF. Partial CDR3 DNA: TGTGCCAGCTCACCGACAGGATCCGGGGCCAACGTA.

Points on this clone: The CDR3 extends 3 residues past the end of the read, so its final part is completed from the germline J gene. This specimen includes other DNA sequences encoding the same CDR3. The chain recombines TRBV2 with TRBJ2-4; 7 bases are a match to TRBD2. Germline CDR1 reads SNHLY; CDR2 reads FYNNEI. The CDR3 sequence is 15 residues long. The V and J ends lost 4 bases and 4 bases, in that order; junction bases with no gene match: 7. The CDR3 here is CASSGVRLAKNIQYF. Partial CDR3 DNA: TGTGCCAGCAGTGGGGTGAGACTAGCTAAAAACATT.